The clone carrying this T cell receptor beta chain was counted between two and nine times. The CDR3 contains 15 residues. Trimming cost V 3 bases and J 6 bases; bases outside gene matches: 6. Germline values: CDR1 LNHDA, CDR2 SQIVND (reference sequence). The entry originates in a study of blood T cell repertoires in COVID-19. In the study overall: Sources were T cells, B-cell-depleted T cells, or PBMCs; the material itself was cDNA or gDNA.

In the original analysis: Reference gene primer amplification gave estimated nucleated cell counts. Here immunoSEQ multiplex PCR was the method, and the copy in TCRdb shows in-frame clones only, minus some. The DNA gave D and trimming, while V, J and clone size come from that table. This table holds hundreds of thousands of clones, approximately 90% found once. Individuals aged 18 to 89 years were recruited from about two dozen US areas. Among Cohort 3 donors, those recovered had two negative PCRs, clearance, or symptom resolution. The TCR comes from a man under 40 who had recovered from COVID-19. The chain is built from TRBV19 and TRBJ2-1; 9 bases align to TRBD2. Input material: PBMCs or T cells enriched from blood (not recorded which). The CDR3 nucleotides are TGTGCCAGTAGTATCTTTAGCGGGAGTAGCAATGAGCAGTTCTTC. As protein: CASSIFSGSSNEQFF.